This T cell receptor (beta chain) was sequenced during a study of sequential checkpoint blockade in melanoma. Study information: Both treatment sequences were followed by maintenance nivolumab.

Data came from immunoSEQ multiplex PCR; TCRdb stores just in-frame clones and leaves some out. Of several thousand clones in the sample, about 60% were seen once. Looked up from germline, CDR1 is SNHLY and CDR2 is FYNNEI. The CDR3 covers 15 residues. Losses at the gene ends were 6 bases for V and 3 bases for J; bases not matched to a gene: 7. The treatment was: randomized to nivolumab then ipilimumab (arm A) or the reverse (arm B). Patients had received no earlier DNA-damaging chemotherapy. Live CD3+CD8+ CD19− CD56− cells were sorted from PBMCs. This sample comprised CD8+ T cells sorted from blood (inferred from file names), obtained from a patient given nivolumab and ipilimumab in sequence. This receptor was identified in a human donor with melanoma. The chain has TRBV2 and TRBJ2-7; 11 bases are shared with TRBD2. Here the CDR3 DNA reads TGTGCCAGCAGCCCCGGGACTAGCGGCTTCTACGAGCAGTACTTC. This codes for CASSPGTSGFYEQYF.